The 5 T cell receptor beta chains below come from one sample, sequenced in a study of blood T cell repertoires in COVID-19. Generated by immunoSEQ multiplex PCR, the TCRdb table keeps only in-frame clones and is missing some. The profile covers 270,000 or so clones, with 82% appearing a single time and roughly 3% taken by the ten largest. Specimen: peripheral blood. The receptor set was obtained from a woman younger than 35 with acute or convalescent COVID-19.

This clone was observed once. This sequence joins TRBV28 and TRBJ1-2; tentative D call: TRBD1 (5 bases). The CDR3 totals 15 residues. Trimming removed 4 bases at V and 5 bases at J, with 17 bases between. CDR1 and CDR2 (germline): MDHEN, SYDVKM. The chain's CDR3 is CASSSGAGDWYGYTF. The CDR3 DNA reads TGTGCCAGCAGTTCCGGGGCGGGGGACTGGTATGGCTACACCTTC.

This clone turned up a few times. The chain uses TRBV5-8 and TRBJ1-5, with 7 bases matching TRBD1. V dropped 3 bases and J dropped 4; count of bases not matched to a gene: 13. Per germline, CDR1 SGHTS and CDR2 YDEGEE. The CDR3 has 17 residues. CDR3 DNA sequence: TGTGCCAGCAGCTCAGGGCAGGGGGAAGAAAAAAATCAGCCCCAGCATTTT. The encoded protein is CASSSGQGEEKNQPQHF.

V and J are TRBV5-1 and TRBJ2-7; 7 positions match TRBD1. The germline V gene encodes CDR1 SGHRS and CDR2 YFSETQ. V was clipped by 1 base and J by 5 bases; unmatched bases: 9. CDR3 length equals 15 residues. CDR3 loop: CASSLRTGLPHEQYF. The CDR3 nucleotides are TGCGCCAGCAGCTTGAGGACAGGCCTCCCCCACGAGCAGTACTTC.

The genes are TRBV10-2 and TRBJ2-3, with 14 nucleotides matching TRBD2. This CDR3 is 17 amino acids long. After removal of 7 bases from V and 3 bases from J, the junction contained 9 bases not matched to a gene. Germline CDR1 WSHSY, CDR2 SAAADI. Here the CDR3 DNA reads TGCGCCAGCAACCCCGGGACTAGCGGGAGTGGGACAGATACGCAGTATTTT. Translated, it gives CASNPGTSGSGTDTQYF.

V and J are TRBV28 and TRBJ1-2, with D possibly being TRBD1 (5 bases). The CDR3 extends over 16 amino acids. The ends were cut back, 5 bases at V and 2 bases at J, with 18 bases in the middle. Germline CDR1 MDHEN, CDR2 SYDVKM. The CDR3 DNA sequence: TGTGCCAGCAGTGACTCCCCGCCAGGGAAAAACTATGGCTACACCTTC. Translation: CASSDSPPGKNYGYTF.